This is a list of T cell receptor beta chains from one sample in a study of T cell repertoires in cytomegalovirus infection. Via MiXCR, TCRdb re-called the reads, giving one row per CDR3 protein. The data show 650,000 to 900,000 distinct CDR3 sequences, with just under 30% seen just once and around 13% held by the top ten. The antigens for these receptors are not known. The sequencing here drew on cultured CD8+ T cells from PBMCs, taken from culture after CMV antigen stimulation. These receptors were obtained from a human donor in good health (CMV status not recorded). Some clones in this sample may be carry-over from other donors' samples. Both conserved end residues are part of each CDR3. The order of the fields is D gene, V gene, J gene, clone size, CDR3 protein, CDR3 DNA. The D gene is left open where the match is weak. Part of the rows lack a size; the others show once, few, many or a class for expanded clones.

TRBD1	TRBV28	TRBJ1-5	.	CASSLIQGDQPQHF	TGTGCCAGCAGTTTGATACAGGGGGATCAGCCCCAGCATTTT
.	TRBV12-5	TRBJ2-5	.	CASGPGTRREQETQYF	TGTGCTAGTGGACCGGGGACCCGCCGCGAGCAAGAGACCCAGTACTTC
TRBD2	TRBV7-6	TRBJ2-1	few	CASSADPSGAYNEQFF	TGTGCCAGCAGCGCCGACCCTAGCGGTGCCTACAATGAGCAGTTCTTC
.	TRBV6-2/TRBV6-3	TRBJ2-1	.	CANSYRYEQFF	TGTGCCAACAGTTACCGCTATGAGCAGTTCTTC
.	TRBV20-1	TRBJ1-6	.	CSARDSITGSSYNSPLHF	TGCAGTGCTAGAGATTCGATAACAGGCAGCTCCTATAATTCACCCCTCCACTTT
TRBD1	TRBV7-2	TRBJ1-1	many	CASSANRGPSTEAFF	TGTGCCAGCAGCGCCAACAGGGGGCCTAGCACTGAAGCTTTCTTT
TRBD1	TRBV12-3/TRBV12-4	TRBJ1-3	few	CASSWGQVFGF	TGTGCCAGCAGTTGGGGACAGGTGTTCGGTTTT
.	TRBV9	TRBJ2-2	.	CASSVHTKWRGTNTGELFF	TGTGCCAGCAGCGTCCACACAAAGTGGAGGGGGACTAACACCGGGGAGCTGTTTTTT
.	TRBV7-2	TRBJ2-1	few	CASSLGRGAPSYNEQFF	TGTGCCAGCAGCTTAGGTAGGGGGGCCCCCTCCTACAATGAGCAGTTCTTC
TRBD1	TRBV12-3/TRBV12-4	TRBJ1-6	many	CASSFSLPGTGENSPLHF	TGTGCCAGCAGTTTTAGTCTCCCCGGGACAGGGGAGAATTCACCCCTCCACTTT
.	TRBV6-2/TRBV6-3	TRBJ2-2	few	CASSSTLNTGELFF	TGTGCCAGCAGTTCCACTTTAAACACCGGGGAGCTGTTTTTT
.	TRBV9	TRBJ1-2	.	CASIGAYGYTF	TGTGCCAGCATAGGAGCCTATGGCTACACCTTC
.	TRBV7-3	TRBJ2-3	few	CASAWGGQDITDTQYF	TGTGCCAGCGCTTGGGGGGGGCAGGATATCACAGATACGCAGTATTTT
TRBD1	TRBV19	TRBJ1-5	.	CASTLGQGGNQPQHF	TGTGCCAGTACCCTCGGACAGGGAGGCAATCAGCCCCAGCATTTT
TRBD2	TRBV19	TRBJ2-1	few	CASRRTSGAPNEQFF	TGTGCCAGTAGACGTACTAGCGGGGCCCCCAATGAGCAGTTCTTC
.	TRBV28	TRBJ2-3	few	CASSFFRLDTQYF	TGTGCCAGCAGTTTCTTTCGATTAGATACGCAGTATTTT
TRBD1	TRBV4-3	TRBJ2-4	.	CASSQDEDRVLNIQYF	TGCGCCAGCAGCCAAGATGAAGACAGGGTTTTGAACATTCAGTACTTC
.	TRBV19	TRBJ2-1	.	CASSRGERVTYNEQFF	TGTGCCAGTAGTAGGGGTGAGAGGGTAACCTACAATGAGCAGTTCTTC
TRBD1	TRBV5-5	TRBJ1-2	.	CASSFRTGAYGYTF	TGTGCCAGCAGCTTTAGGACAGGCGCTTATGGCTACACCTTC
TRBD1	TRBV7-9	TRBJ1-3	few	CASTASGQGVPSSGNTIYF	TGTGCCAGCACCGCGTCCGGACAGGGGGTGCCAAGCTCTGGAAACACCATATATTTT
TRBD1	TRBV29-1	TRBJ1-4	few	CSVGGQGGTMEEKLFF	TGCAGCGTTGGCGGACAGGGGGGAACAATGGAGGAAAAACTGTTTTTT
TRBD2	TRBV7-6	TRBJ2-2	many	CASSLEASGATGELFF	TGTGCCAGCAGCTTAGAGGCTAGCGGGGCCACCGGGGAGCTGTTTTTT
TRBD1	TRBV4-1	TRBJ2-2	.	CASSQPIPSGTDNGELFF	TGCGCCAGCAGCCAACCGATTCCCTCCGGGACAGATAACGGGGAGCTGTTTTTT
.	TRBV2	TRBJ2-3	few	CADSSVPGTFTDTQYF	TGTGCCGATTCAAGCGTACCCGGGACATTCACAGATACGCAGTATTTT
TRBD2	TRBV6-5	TRBJ2-5	few	CASRSGGARETQYF	TGTGCCAGCCGAAGCGGGGGGGCTAGAGAGACCCAGTACTTC
.	TRBV6-5	TRBJ1-6	few	CASSFARTGFLDSPLHF	TGTGCCAGCAGTTTCGCCCGCACAGGGTTCCTGGATTCACCCCTCCACTTT